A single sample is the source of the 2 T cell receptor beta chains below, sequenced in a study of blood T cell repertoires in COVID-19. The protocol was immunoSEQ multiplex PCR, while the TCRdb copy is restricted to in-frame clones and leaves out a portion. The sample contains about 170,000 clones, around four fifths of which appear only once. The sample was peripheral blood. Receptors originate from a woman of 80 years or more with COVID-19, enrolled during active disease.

The CDR3 bases are TGTGCCAGCAGCCAAACCTCGGGGGGGGCTAGGGGTAATTCACCCCTCCACTTT. Translation gives CASSQTSGGARGNSPLHF. The chain links TRBV21-1 to TRBJ1-6. TRBV21-1 is flagged as a pseudogene. The CDR3 length is 18 residues.

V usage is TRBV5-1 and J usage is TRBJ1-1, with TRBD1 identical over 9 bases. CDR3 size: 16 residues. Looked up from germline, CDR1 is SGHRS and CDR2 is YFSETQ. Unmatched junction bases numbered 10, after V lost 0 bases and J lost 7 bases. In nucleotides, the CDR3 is TGCGCCAGCAGCTTGGTAGGCGGACAGGGGCGGGGTGAAGCTTTCTTT. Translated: CASSLVGGQGRGEAFF. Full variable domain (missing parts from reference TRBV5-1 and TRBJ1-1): KAGVTQTPRYLIKTRGQQVTLSCSPISGHRSVSWYQQTPGQGLQFLFEYFSETQRNKGNFPGRFSGRQFSNSRSEMNVSTLELGDSALYLCASSLVGGQGRGEAFFGQGTRLTVV.